These 26 T cell receptor beta chains originate from one sample sequenced in a study of long-term antiretroviral therapy in people with HIV (dated by TCRdb to the early 2020s). Sequencing of the TRB variable region was done with the immunoSEQ hsTCRB v3.0 assay at survey level resolution. TCRdb retrieved this table from immuneACCESS and kept in-frame rearrangements only. Not all clones are present; in checked studies, unresolved V genes account for under half, and no reason is known for the remainder. For this sample there are about 20,000 clones; 80% to 95% appear just once. The top ten clonotypes cover 7.3% of the sample. The sample was unsorted PBMCs, taken 4.4 years after starting antiretroviral therapy. These receptors came from a woman aged 45-65 years with HIV.

The CDR3 sequence is CASSLPSGTDYGYTF. The DNA for the CDR3 is TGTGCCAGCAGCTTACCATCCGGGACGGACTATGGCTACACCTTC. V and J are TRBV7-9 and TRBJ1-2, with D tentatively TRBD1 (5 bases). The V gene lost 2 bases and the J gene lost 3 bases, with 13 bases spanning the gap. CDR3 size: 15 residues. Germline CDR1 SEHNR, CDR2 FQNEAQ (reference sequence).

The rearrangement joins TRBV19 to TRBJ1-1, with a possible D match to TRBD1 (5 bases). Germline CDR1 is LNHDA and CDR2 is SQIVND (reference sequence). This CDR3 comprises 13 residues. Trimming removed 7 bases from V and 3 bases from J, with 12 bases in between. As DNA, the CDR3 is TGTGCCAGTAAGTTAGCGGGGGACACTGAAGCTTTCTTT. Its translation is CASKLAGDTEAFF.

The V and J genes are TRBV11-3 and TRBJ1-1, with D uncertain. Between the trimmed V and J ends, which lost 5 bases and 1 base, there was a span of 8 bases. There are 13 residues in the CDR3. Germline V gene sequence: CDR1 SGHNT, CDR2 YENEEA. The CDR3, as DNA: TGTGCCAGCAGCCAACAGAGGAACACTGAAGCTTTCTTT. Its translation is CASSQQRNTEAFF.

This sequence joins TRBV2 and TRBJ2-7, with D unclear. CDR1 SNHLY and CDR2 FYNNEI come from the germline V gene. This CDR3 is 14 amino acids long. The ends were cut back, 2 bases at V and 2 bases at J, with 10 bases in the middle. CDR3 bases: TGTGCCAGCAGTGAACGCAGGTCCACCTACGAGCAGTACTTC. Encoded protein: CASSERRSTYEQYF. The complete variable domain, with remaining parts taken from reference TRBV2 and TRBJ2-7, reads EPEVTQTPSHQVTQMGQEVILRCVPISNHLYFYWYRQILGQKVEFLVSFYNNEISEKSEIFDDQFSVERPDGSNFTLKIRSTKLEDSAMYFCASSERRSTYEQYFGPGTRLTVT.

The rearrangement links TRBV6-6 to TRBJ2-7; TRBD1 is a possible D gene (5 bases). There are 12 residues in the CDR3. Germline CDR1 reads MNHNY; CDR2 reads SVGAGI (reference sequence). V was cut by 2 bases and J by 5 bases, with 7 bases left in between. CDR3 nucleotides: TGTGCCAGCAGTTACGGCAGGGACGAGCAGTACTTC. As protein: CASSYGRDEQYF.

The genes are TRBV7-9 and TRBJ1-1; TRBD1 agrees at 9 bases. The germline CDR1 and CDR2 sequences are SEHNR and FQNEAQ (reference sequence). V dropped 3 bases and J dropped 1; count of bases not matched to a gene: 6. CDR3 size: 16 residues. Here the CDR3 DNA reads TGTGCCAGCAGCTTCACAGGGGGCGCCGGGAACACTGAAGCTTTCTTT. This codes for CASSFTGGAGNTEAFF.

V and J are TRBV7-2 and TRBJ1-4; D may be TRBD1 (5 bases). The germline CDR1 and CDR2 sequences are SGHTA and FQGNSA. The CDR3 loop spans 12 amino acids. V shed 8 bases and J shed 8 bases, with 12 bases lying between them. CDR3 residues: CASSQGREKLFF. In DNA form, the CDR3 reads TGTGCCAGCTCCCAGGGACGCGAAAAACTGTTTTTT.

This clone was recorded only once. This chain links TRBV2 with TRBJ1-5; D unclear. This CDR3 spans 15 amino acids. Germline CDR1 is SNHLY and CDR2 is FYNNEI. The V end lost 7 bases, the J end lost 1 base, and 14 bases lay between the germline ends. This chain's CDR3 is CASTYEAASNQPQHF. The CDR3 DNA reads TGTGCCAGCACTTACGAGGCAGCCAGCAATCAGCCCCAGCATTTT.

This CDR3 reads CAISEGSGGAAGELFF. CDR3 DNA: TGTGCCATCAGTGAGGGTAGCGGGGGGGCCGCCGGGGAGCTGTTTTTT. The V and J genes are TRBV10-3 and TRBJ2-2; 11 nucleotides agree with TRBD2. The CDR3 runs to 16 residues. Germline V lookup: CDR1 ENHRY, CDR2 SYGVKD. V was pared by 2 bases and J by 6 bases, with 5 bases of the junction left unmatched.

The rearrangement uses TRBV6-5 and TRBJ2-5; 7 bases align to TRBD2. This CDR3 spans 16 amino acids. Germline CDR1 and CDR2: MNHEY and SVGAGI. V lost 0 bases to trimming and J lost 1 base; unmatched junction nucleotides: 5. The CDR3 nucleotides are TGTGCCAGCAGTTACTCGAGTGGGGGGGGCCAAGAGACCCAGTACTTC. Translating gives CASSYSSGGGQETQYF.

The chain links TRBV4-3 to TRBJ2-1; no clear D gene. The CDR3 contains 15 residues. Trimming took 0 bases from V and 0 from J, leaving 6 bases between them. The germline gives CDR1 LGHNA, CDR2 YSLEER. As DNA, the CDR3 is TGCGCCAGCAGCCAAGATTTTAGCTCCTACAATGAGCAGTTCTTC. This translates into CASSQDFSSYNEQFF.

This clone came up a few times. The chain uses TRBV30 and TRBJ1-2, with unresolved D. The CDR3 spans 12 residues. Germline V gene lookup returns CDR1 GTSNPN and CDR2 SVGIG (reference sequence). CDR3 protein: CAGAETNYGYTF. The CDR3 DNA is TGTGCGGGAGCGGAGACTAACTATGGCTACACCTTC.

This clone appeared a single time. This chain uses TRBV10-3 with TRBJ1-2; 7 nucleotides match TRBD1. With 6 bases clipped from V and 0 bases from J, the junction kept 10 bases outside the gene matches. Germline lookup yields CDR1 ENHRY and CDR2 SYGVKD. This CDR3 has 16 residues. For the CDR3, the DNA is TGTGCCATCAGCGATAGACAGGGTAGTACTAACTATGGCTACACCTTC. Encoded protein: CAISDRQGSTNYGYTF.

The rearrangement links TRBV2 to TRBJ1-1; D is undetermined. The germline V gene encodes CDR1 SNHLY and CDR2 FYNNEI. Trimming cost V 10 bases and J 0 bases, with 15 bases left between them. This CDR3 contains 14 residues. CDR3 protein: CAIPPGGMNTEAFF. CDR3 bases: TGTGCCATTCCTCCGGGAGGAATGAACACTGAAGCTTTCTTT.

The chain links TRBV19 to TRBJ2-1, with 8 bases identical to TRBD1. This CDR3 has 15 amino acids. In germline, CDR1 is LNHDA, CDR2 SQIVND (reference sequence). V was clipped by 4 bases and J by 3 bases; unmatched bases: 5. CDR3 amino acids: CASSTDRGFYNEQFF. The CDR3 bases are TGTGCCAGTAGTACTGACAGGGGTTTCTACAATGAGCAGTTCTTC.

The chain recombines TRBV4-1 with TRBJ2-5; D assignment may be TRBD1 or TRBD2 (5 bases each). Germline CDR1 MGHRA, CDR2 YSYEKL. The CDR3 consists of 15 residues. Trimming took 1 base from V and 2 from J, leaving 11 bases between them. The CDR3 region is CASSQGHEGQETQYF. The CDR3 nucleotides read TGCGCCAGCAGCCAAGGACATGAGGGGCAAGAGACCCAGTACTTC.

This rearrangement joins TRBV19 to TRBJ1-1; D ambiguous. CDR3 length: 16 residues. V was shortened by 0 bases and J by 2 bases, with 13 bases between the two germline ends. CDR1 and CDR2 from the germline V gene are LNHDA and SQIVND (reference sequence). The CDR3 loop is CASSIEASFRNTEAFF. The CDR3 region has the DNA TGTGCCAGTAGTATAGAAGCTTCCTTCCGCAACACTGAAGCTTTCTTT.

The chain uses TRBV7-9 and TRBJ2-1; 9 bases line up with TRBD1. Germline lookup yields CDR1 SEHNR and CDR2 FQNEAQ (reference sequence). With V trimmed by 5 bases and J by 8 bases, 7 bases remained unmatched. The CDR3 covers 14 residues. The CDR3 DNA reads as TGTGCCAGCAGCGCGCGGGACAGGGCTCATGAGCAGTTCTTC. It translates to CASSARDRAHEQFF.

This rearrangement joins TRBV20-1 to TRBJ1-3; a weak D match, TRBD1 (5 bases). Germline V gene sequence: CDR1 DFQATT, CDR2 SNEGSKA (reference sequence). V lost 5 bases to trimming and J lost 4 bases, with 6 bases between them. This CDR3 region has 11 residues. The CDR3 region is CSARQGNTIYF. The CDR3 nucleotides are TGCAGTGCTCGACAGGGAAACACCATATATTTT.

This rearrangement joins TRBV7-8 to TRBJ1-5; TRBD1 matches at 11 bases. V dropped 5 bases and J dropped 6; count of bases not matched to a gene: 12. The germline gives CDR1 SGHVS, CDR2 FQNEAQ. The CDR3 is made up of 17 amino acids. The CDR3 is CASSPRVDRGQSQPQHF. The CDR3 region has the DNA TGTGCCAGCAGCCCCCGGGTGGACAGGGGGCAGAGTCAGCCCCAGCATTTT.

The rearrangement uses TRBV4-1 and TRBJ1-2; D remains unclear. V dropped 3 bases and J dropped 8 bases, with 13 bases sitting between them. Germline assignment: CDR1 MGHRA and CDR2 YSYEKL. There are 13 residues in the CDR3. The CDR3 sequence is CASSHAGIVGYTF. The CDR3 nucleotides are TGCGCCAGCAGCCACGCGGGGATCGTCGGCTACACCTTC.

This chain's CDR3 is CASSQESGTDTQYF. The CDR3 coding sequence is TGTGCCAGCAGCCAAGAGTCTGGCACAGATACGCAGTATTTT. The chain joins TRBV4-2 to TRBJ2-3; D gene uncertain. Trimming took 0 bases from V and 1 from J, leaving 5 bases between them. Germline CDR1 LGHNA, CDR2 YNFKEQ. The CDR3 runs 14 residues.

The chain carries TRBV1 and TRBJ2-7. TRBV1 is described as a pseudogene. The CDR3 length is 19 residues. DNA of the CDR3: TGCACCAGCAACGCCCGTCTGGGGCGCCCGGTGGTTCGGCCGGGAGAGCAGTACTTC. Translation: CTSNARLGRPVVRPGEQYF.

This clone was seen only a few times. DNA of the CDR3: TGCGCCAGCAGCCAAGGCTGGCCTAGCACAGATACGCAGTATTTT. Its translation is CASSQGWPSTDTQYF. This chain connects TRBV4-3 to TRBJ2-3, with D unclear. The CDR3 is 15 residues long. Between the trimmed V and J ends, which lost 1 base and 0 bases, there was a span of 8 bases. The germline CDR1 and CDR2 sequences are LGHNA and YSLEER.

The J gene is TRBJ1-1, the V gene TRBV19, with TRBD1 matching 8 bases. The CDR3 is 12 residues long. V was clipped by 6 bases and J by 4 bases; unmatched bases: 1. In germline, CDR1 is LNHDA, CDR2 SQIVND (reference sequence). DNA of the CDR3: TGTGCCAGTAGAACAGGGGGCACTGAAGCTTTCTTT. Encoded protein: CASRTGGTEAFF.

The chain couples TRBV6-1 to TRBJ2-1, with 8 bases fitting TRBD2. This CDR3 comprises 15 residues. The V gene's germline CDR1 is MNHNS and CDR2 SASEGT. V dropped 1 base and J dropped 9; count of bases not matched to a gene: 8. The CDR3: CASSEVWTSSSEQFF. CDR3 coding DNA: TGTGCCAGCAGTGAAGTCTGGACTAGCAGCTCTGAGCAGTTCTTC.